This T cell receptor (beta chain) was recovered during a study of cytotoxic CD8 clonotypes in ibrutinib-treated CLL. As for the study in general: Responses: approximately 24 partial, 2 complete; after median about 68 months, approximately 15 stayed remitted, some 12 progressed. Each sample contained, on average, under 260,000 productive templates and 75,000 to 95,000 productive rearrangements. Study results and limitations: The public clonotypes identified were infrequent and showed contraction or stability on treatment. Clonality at baseline surpassed age-matched healthy donors and tracked circulating CD8+ T-cell counts.

For this clone: Its cognate antigen is unknown.

Only in-frame clones appear in the TCRdb table, and some are missing; sequencing was by immunoSEQ multiplex PCR. The table has tens of thousands of clones, about 70% seen once. Sequences were derived from PBMCs, sampled after 24 months of ibrutinib treatment. The source is a human donor with chronic lymphocytic leukemia.

CDR3 DNA sequence: TGTGCCAGCAGCTTCCCGGGACTAGCGGGGCGTCGGGGCTCCGAGCAGTACTTC. Its protein product is CASSFPGLAGRRGSEQYF. The chain employs TRBV7-2 and TRBJ2-7; 13 bases map to TRBD2. With 3 bases clipped from V and 6 bases from J, the junction kept 14 bases outside the gene matches. CDR1 is SGHTA, CDR2 FQGNSA, per germline. This CDR3 region has 18 residues.